There are a few counts of the clone carrying this TCR beta chain. This entry belongs to a study of regulatory T cells in long-lasting Graves disease. Building of the TCR beta libraries involved iRepertoire HTBI primers and Arm-PCR of CDR3 regions. TCRdb re-derived calls from the multiplex PCR reads in MiXCR, one entry per CDR3 protein. Of more than 450,000 distinct CDR3 sequences in the sample, 9.5% to 15% were seen once. The CDR3 runs 15 residues. V was trimmed by 0 bases and J by 3 bases, leaving 9 bases between them. Germline V gene sequence: CDR1 LNHNV, CDR2 YYDKDF (reference sequence). Sample time point: newly diagnosed GD, antithyroid drugs for less than 3 months. Following extraction of RNA from PBMCs, that RNA was used to make the TCR library. The same data also went into a second study, on T cells in Graves' hyperthyroidism and ophthalmopathy. As that study records: Thyroid ultrasound and orbital computed tomography, with clinical symptoms and serum thyroxine and TRAb, informed diagnoses.

The sequencing used peripheral blood mononuclear cells (PBMCs), collected at new diagnosis, from a patient treated with antithyroid drugs. The clonotype comes from a woman younger than 45 with Graves disease. The chain combines TRBV15 with TRBJ2-1, with D perhaps matching TRBD2 (5 bases). CDR3 nucleotides: TGTGCCACCAGCAGAGATTCCGGGGTCTACAATGAGCAGTTCTTC. This translates into CATSRDSGVYNEQFF. Based on the CDR3 plus reference TRBV15 and TRBJ2-1, the full variable domain is DAMVIQNPRYQVTQFGKPVTLSCSQTLNHNVMYWYQQKSSQAPKLLFHYYDKDFNNEADTPDNFQSRRPNTSFCFLDIRSPGLGDTAMYLCATSRDSGVYNEQFFGPGTRLTVL.